A selection of T cell receptor beta chains follows, all from one sample in a study of T cells in Graves' hyperthyroidism and ophthalmopathy. TCRdb ran MiXCR on the multiplex PCR reads and lists one entry per CDR3 protein. The table lists 540,000 or so distinct CDR3 sequences, around 14% of them singletons. Sequenced: blood. The source of these receptors is a woman between 25 and 40 years old with Graves' hyperthyroidism. Both conserved end residues are part of each CDR3. D genes are given only for firm matches. Part of the rows lack a size; the others show once, few, many or a class for expanded clones.

few | TRBJ2-3 | TRBV2 | NA | CASRVVVDTQYF | TGTGCCAGCAGGGTCGTGGTGGATACGCAGTATTTT
many | TRBJ2-1 | TRBV10-3 | TRBD2 | CAISASGENNEQFF | TGTGCCATCAGTGCGAGCGGGGAAAACAATGAGCAGTTCTTC
many | TRBJ2-7 | TRBV30 | NA | CAWTGRDRYYEQYF | TGTGCCTGGACCGGGAGAGACCGATACTACGAGCAGTACTTC
many | TRBJ2-5 | TRBV20-1 | TRBD2 | CSARLAVETQYF | TGCAGTGCTAGACTAGCGGTGGAGACCCAGTACTTC
many | TRBJ1-5 | TRBV20-1 | TRBD1 | CSAREGGTGDQPQHF | TGCAGTGCTAGAGAAGGGGGGACAGGGGATCAGCCCCAGCATTTT
once | TRBJ2-7 | TRBV6-5 | TRBD2 | CASSYSRASGRYEQYF | TGTGCCAGCAGTTACTCGAGGGCTAGCGGGAGATACGAGCAGTACTTC
many | TRBJ1-2 | TRBV7-2 | TRBD1 | CASSTGQTNYGYTF | TGTGCCAGCAGCACGGGACAGACCAACTATGGCTACACCTTC
many | TRBJ1-5 | TRBV7-8 | TRBD1 | CASSAGTGANQPQHF | TGTGCCAGCAGCGCGGGGACAGGGGCTAATCAGCCCCAGCATTTT
few | TRBJ1-3 | TRBV19 | NA | CASSPQGAAGNTIYF | TGTGCCAGTAGTCCTCAGGGAGCAGCTGGAAACACCATATATTTT
NA | TRBJ1-6 | TRBV11-2 | NA | CASSLVMGSSYNSPLHF | TGTGCCAGCAGCTTAGTTATGGGGAGCTCCTATAATTCACCCCTCCACTTT
NA | TRBJ1-5 | TRBV2 | NA | CARGSRSQPQHF | TGTGCCAGAGGGTCGCGGAGTCAGCCCCAGCATTTT
many | TRBJ2-1 | TRBV28 | TRBD2 | CASSLGLALNEQFF | TGTGCCAGCAGCTTGGGACTAGCGTTGAATGAGCAGTTCTTC
NA | TRBJ1-5 | TRBV18 | TRBD1 | CASSPIPWTGNSNQPQHF | TGTGCCAGCTCACCGATACCTTGGACAGGAAATAGCAATCAGCCCCAGCATTTT
many | TRBJ2-7 | TRBV20-1 | TRBD1 | CSAGSGTGGVEQYF | TGCAGTGCTGGGTCCGGGACAGGGGGCGTCGAGCAGTACTTC
many | TRBJ2-5 | TRBV6-2/TRBV6-3 | TRBD1 | CASSDPRQGGTQYF | TGTGCCAGCAGCGATCCAAGACAGGGCGGGACCCAGTACTTC
many | TRBJ2-7 | TRBV5-1 | TRBD2 | CASSLLSSGNYEQYF | TGCGCCAGCAGCTTGTTGTCTAGCGGTAACTACGAGCAGTACTTC
NA | TRBJ1-2 | TRBV9 | NA | CASSVGSRSNYGYTF | TGTGCCAGCAGCGTAGGGAGCCGTTCTAACTATGGCTACACCTTC
NA | TRBJ2-1 | TRBV20-1 | TRBD2 | CSARDRSTSGLEQFF | TGCAGTGCTAGAGATCGGTCCACTAGCGGGTTAGAGCAGTTCTTC
once | TRBJ1-1 | TRBV7-8 | TRBD1 | CASSLEGTGGTEAFF | TGTGCCAGCAGCTTAGAGGGGACAGGGGGCACTGAAGCTTTCTTT
many | TRBJ2-3 | TRBV7-9 | TRBD1 | CASSGTGGSTDTQYF | TGTGCCAGCAGCGGAACAGGGGGAAGCACAGATACGCAGTATTTT
many | TRBJ2-2 | TRBV5-1 | NA | CASRKAGTGNTGELFF | TGCGCCAGCAGAAAAGCCGGGACGGGGAACACCGGGGAGCTGTTTTTT
many | TRBJ1-5 | TRBV6-1 | NA | CASSEKSGGSYSNQPQHF | TGTGCCAGCAGTGAGAAGTCCGGGGGGAGCTATAGCAATCAGCCCCAGCATTTT
many | TRBJ1-2 | TRBV6-5 | NA | CASSYSSNYGYTF | TGTGCCAGCAGTTACTCGAGCAACTATGGCTACACCTTC